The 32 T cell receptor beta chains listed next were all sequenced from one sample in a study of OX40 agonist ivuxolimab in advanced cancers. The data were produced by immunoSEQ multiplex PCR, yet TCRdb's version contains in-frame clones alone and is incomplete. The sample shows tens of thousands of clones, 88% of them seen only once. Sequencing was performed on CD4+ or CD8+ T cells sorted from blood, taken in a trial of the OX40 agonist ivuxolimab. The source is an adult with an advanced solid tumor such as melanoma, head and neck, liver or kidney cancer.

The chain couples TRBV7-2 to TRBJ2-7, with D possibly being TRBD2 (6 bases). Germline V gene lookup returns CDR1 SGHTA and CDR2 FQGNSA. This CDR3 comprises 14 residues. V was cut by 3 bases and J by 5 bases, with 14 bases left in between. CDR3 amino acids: CASSFSQGLDEQYF. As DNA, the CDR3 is TGTGCCAGCAGCTTCTCCCAGGGACTCGACGAGCAGTACTTC. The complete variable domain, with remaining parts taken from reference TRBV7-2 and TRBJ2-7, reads GAGVSQSPSNKVTEKGKDVELRCDPISGHTALYWYRQSLGQGLEFLIYFQGNSAPDKSGLPSDRFSAERTGGSVSTLTIQRTQQEDSAVYLCASSFSQGLDEQYFGPGTRLTVT.

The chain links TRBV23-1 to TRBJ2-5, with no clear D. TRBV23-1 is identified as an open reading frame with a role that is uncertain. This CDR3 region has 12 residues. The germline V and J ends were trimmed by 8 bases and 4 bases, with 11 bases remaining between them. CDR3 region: CASGRLGETQYF. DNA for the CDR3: TGCGCCAGCGGCCGGCTCGGAGAGACCCAGTACTTC.

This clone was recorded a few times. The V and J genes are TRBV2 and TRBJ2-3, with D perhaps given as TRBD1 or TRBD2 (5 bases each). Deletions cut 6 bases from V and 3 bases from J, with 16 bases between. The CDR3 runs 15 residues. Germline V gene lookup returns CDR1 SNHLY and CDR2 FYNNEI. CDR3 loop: CASSAGTVLTDTQYF. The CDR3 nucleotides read TGTGCCAGCAGCGCCGGGACGGTACTTACAGATACGCAGTATTTT. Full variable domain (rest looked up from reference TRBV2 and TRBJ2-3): EPEVTQTPSHQVTQMGQEVILRCVPISNHLYFYWYRQILGQKVEFLVSFYNNEISEKSEIFDDQFSVERPDGSNFTLKIRSTKLEDSAMYFCASSAGTVLTDTQYFGPGTRLTVL.

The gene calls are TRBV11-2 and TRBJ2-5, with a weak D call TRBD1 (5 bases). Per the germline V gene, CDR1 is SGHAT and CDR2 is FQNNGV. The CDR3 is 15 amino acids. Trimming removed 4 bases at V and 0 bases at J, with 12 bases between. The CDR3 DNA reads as TGTGCCAGCAGCTGGGTGACAGCGTACCAAGAGACCCAGTACTTC. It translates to CASSWVTAYQETQYF.

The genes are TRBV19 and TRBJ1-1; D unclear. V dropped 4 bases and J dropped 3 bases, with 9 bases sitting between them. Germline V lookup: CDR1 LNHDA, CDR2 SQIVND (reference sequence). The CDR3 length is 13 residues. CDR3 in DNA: TGTGCCAGTAGTAGGGTGATAGACACTGAAGCTTTCTTT. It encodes CASSRVIDTEAFF.

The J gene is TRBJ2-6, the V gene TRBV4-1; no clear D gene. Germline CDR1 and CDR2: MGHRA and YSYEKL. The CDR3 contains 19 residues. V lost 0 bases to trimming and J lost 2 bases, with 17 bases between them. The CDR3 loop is CASSQDLDGQIPGANVLTF. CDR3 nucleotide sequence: TGCGCCAGCAGCCAAGATCTTGATGGGCAGATCCCTGGGGCCAACGTCCTGACTTTC.

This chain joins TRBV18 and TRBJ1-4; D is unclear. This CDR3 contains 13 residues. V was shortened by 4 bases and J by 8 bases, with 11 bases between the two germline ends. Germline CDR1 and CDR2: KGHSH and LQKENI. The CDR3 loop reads CASSQASAEKLFF. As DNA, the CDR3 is TGTGCCAGCTCACAAGCCTCGGCAGAAAAACTGTTTTTT.

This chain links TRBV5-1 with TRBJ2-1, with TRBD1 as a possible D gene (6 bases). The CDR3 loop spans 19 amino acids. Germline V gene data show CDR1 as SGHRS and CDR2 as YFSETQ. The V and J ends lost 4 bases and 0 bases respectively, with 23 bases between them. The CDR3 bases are TGCGCCAGCAGCCCAAGCCTCTTGACAGGCCAGGGCTCCTACAATGAGCAGTTCTTC. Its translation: CASSPSLLTGQGSYNEQFF.

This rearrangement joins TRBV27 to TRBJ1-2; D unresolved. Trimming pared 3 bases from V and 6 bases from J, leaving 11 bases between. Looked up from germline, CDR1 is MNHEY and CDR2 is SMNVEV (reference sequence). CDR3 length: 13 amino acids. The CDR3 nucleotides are TGTGCCAGCAGTTTGCACGGGTCCGATGGCTACACCTTC. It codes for CASSLHGSDGYTF.

CDR3: CASSSPSKTLYGYTF. The CDR3 nucleotides are TGTGCCAGCAGTTCCCCATCCAAAACCCTCTATGGCTACACCTTC. The chain has TRBV28 and TRBJ1-2; unclear D gene. This CDR3 contains 15 residues. Trimming took 4 bases from V and 4 from J, leaving 16 bases between them. CDR1 is MDHEN, CDR2 SYDVKM, per germline.

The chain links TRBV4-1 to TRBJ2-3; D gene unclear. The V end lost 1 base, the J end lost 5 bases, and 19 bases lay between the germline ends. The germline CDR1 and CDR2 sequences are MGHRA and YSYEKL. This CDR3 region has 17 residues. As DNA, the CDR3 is TGCGCCAGCAGCCAAGGGGCACATTGGGCGGCAAAAGATACGCAGTATTTT. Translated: CASSQGAHWAAKDTQYF.

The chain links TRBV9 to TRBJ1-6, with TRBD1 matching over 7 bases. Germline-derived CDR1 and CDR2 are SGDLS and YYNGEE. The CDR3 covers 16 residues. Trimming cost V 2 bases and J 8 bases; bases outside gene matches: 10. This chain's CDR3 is CASSVAQGLEDSPLHF. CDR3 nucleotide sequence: TGTGCCAGCAGCGTTGCACAGGGGCTTGAGGATTCACCCCTCCACTTT.

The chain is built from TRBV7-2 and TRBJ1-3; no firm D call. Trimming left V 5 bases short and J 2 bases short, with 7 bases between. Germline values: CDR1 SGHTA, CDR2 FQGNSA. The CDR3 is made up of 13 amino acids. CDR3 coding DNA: TGTGCCAGCAGCCGCCCCCCTGGAAACACCATATATTTT. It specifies CASSRPPGNTIYF.

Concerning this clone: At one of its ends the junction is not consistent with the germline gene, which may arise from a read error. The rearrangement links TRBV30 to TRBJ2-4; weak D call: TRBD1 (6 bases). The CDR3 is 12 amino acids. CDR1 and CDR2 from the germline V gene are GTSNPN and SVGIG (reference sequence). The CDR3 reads CAWSEGENVQYF. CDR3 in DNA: TGTGCCTGGAGCGAGGGGGAAAACGTTCAGTACTTC.

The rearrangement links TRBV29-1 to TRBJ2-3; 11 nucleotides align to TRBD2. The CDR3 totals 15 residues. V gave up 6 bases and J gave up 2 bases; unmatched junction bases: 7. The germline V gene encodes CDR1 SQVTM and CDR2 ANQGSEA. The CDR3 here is CSVGKGLADTDTQYF. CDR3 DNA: TGCAGCGTAGGTAAGGGACTAGCGGACACAGATACGCAGTATTTT.

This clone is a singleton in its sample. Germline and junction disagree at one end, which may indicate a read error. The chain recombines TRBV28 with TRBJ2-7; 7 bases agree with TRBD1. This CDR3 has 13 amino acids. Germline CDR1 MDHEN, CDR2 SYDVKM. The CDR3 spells CASNNHIQGPMGF. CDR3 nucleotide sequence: TGTGCCAGCAATAACCATATACAGGGGCCTATGGGGTTC.

The CDR3: CASIGEPHEKLFF. The CDR3 DNA is TGTGCCAGCATCGGGGAGCCCCATGAAAAACTGTTTTTT. The chain uses TRBV2 and TRBJ1-4; D remains ambiguous. V lost 7 bases and J 6 bases, leaving 12 bases between the germline ends. CDR3 length: 13 residues. Germline CDR1 is SNHLY and CDR2 is FYNNEI. The full variable domain, with the rest looked up from reference TRBV2 and TRBJ1-4, is EPEVTQTPSHQVTQMGQEVILRCVPISNHLYFYWYRQILGQKVEFLVSFYNNEISEKSEIFDDQFSVERPDGSNFTLKIRSTKLEDSAMYFCASIGEPHEKLFFGSGTQLSVL.

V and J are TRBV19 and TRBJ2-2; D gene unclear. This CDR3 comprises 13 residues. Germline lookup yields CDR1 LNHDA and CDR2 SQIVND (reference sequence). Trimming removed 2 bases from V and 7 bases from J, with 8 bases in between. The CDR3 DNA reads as TGTGCCAGTAGTATAACAGATGGCGGGGAGCTGTTTTTT. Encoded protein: CASSITDGGELFF.

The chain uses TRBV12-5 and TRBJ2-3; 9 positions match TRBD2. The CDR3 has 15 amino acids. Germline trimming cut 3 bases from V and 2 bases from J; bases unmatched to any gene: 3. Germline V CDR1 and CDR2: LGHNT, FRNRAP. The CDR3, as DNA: TGTGCTAGTGGTTTTAGCGGGGGTAACACAGATACGCAGTATTTT. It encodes CASGFSGGNTDTQYF.

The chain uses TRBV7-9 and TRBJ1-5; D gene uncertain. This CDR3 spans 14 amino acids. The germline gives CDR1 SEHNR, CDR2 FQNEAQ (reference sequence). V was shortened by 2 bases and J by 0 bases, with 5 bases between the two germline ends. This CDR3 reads CASSLRDSNQPQHF. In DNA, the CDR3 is TGTGCCAGCAGCTTACGAGATAGCAATCAGCCCCAGCATTTT.

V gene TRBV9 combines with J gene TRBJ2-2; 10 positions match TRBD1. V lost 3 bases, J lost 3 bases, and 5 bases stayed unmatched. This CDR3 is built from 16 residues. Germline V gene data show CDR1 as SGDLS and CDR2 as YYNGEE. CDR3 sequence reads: CASSGMTGGDTGELFF. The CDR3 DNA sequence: TGTGCCAGCAGCGGGATGACAGGGGGCGACACCGGGGAGCTGTTTTTT.

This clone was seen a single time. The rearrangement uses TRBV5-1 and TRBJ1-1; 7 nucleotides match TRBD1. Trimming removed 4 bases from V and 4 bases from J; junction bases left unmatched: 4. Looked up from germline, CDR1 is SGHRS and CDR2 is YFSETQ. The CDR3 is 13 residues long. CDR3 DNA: TGCGCCAGCAGCAGGACAGGTGCCACTGAAGCTTTCTTT. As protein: CASSRTGATEAFF.

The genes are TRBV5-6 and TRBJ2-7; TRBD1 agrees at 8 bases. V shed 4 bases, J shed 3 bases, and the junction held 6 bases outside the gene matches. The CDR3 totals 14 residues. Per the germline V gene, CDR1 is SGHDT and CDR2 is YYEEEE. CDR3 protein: CASSRGQAIYEQYF. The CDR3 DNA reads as TGTGCCAGCAGCCGGGGACAGGCTATCTACGAGCAGTACTTC.

The CDR3 reads CASRLAGVGNEQYF. The DNA of the CDR3 is TGTGCCAGCAGACTAGCGGGAGTCGGGAACGAGCAGTACTTC. V usage is TRBV27 and J usage is TRBJ2-7, with 11 bases matching TRBD2. This CDR3 is 14 amino acids long. V lost 6 bases to trimming and J lost 5 bases; unmatched junction nucleotides: 6. Germline V gives CDR1 MNHEY, CDR2 SMNVEV (reference sequence).

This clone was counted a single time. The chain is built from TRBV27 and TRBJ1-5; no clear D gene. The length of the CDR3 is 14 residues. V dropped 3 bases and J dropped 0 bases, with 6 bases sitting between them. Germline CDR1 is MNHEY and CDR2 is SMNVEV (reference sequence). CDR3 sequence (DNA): TGTGCCAGCAGTTTTTCCTATAGCAATCAGCCCCAGCATTTT. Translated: CASSFSYSNQPQHF.

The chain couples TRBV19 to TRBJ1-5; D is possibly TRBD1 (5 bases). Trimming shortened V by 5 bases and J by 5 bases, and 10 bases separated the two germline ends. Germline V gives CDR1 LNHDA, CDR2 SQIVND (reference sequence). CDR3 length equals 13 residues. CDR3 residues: CASSGLGDQPQHF. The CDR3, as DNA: TGTGCCAGTAGTGGACTGGGGGATCAGCCCCAGCATTTT.

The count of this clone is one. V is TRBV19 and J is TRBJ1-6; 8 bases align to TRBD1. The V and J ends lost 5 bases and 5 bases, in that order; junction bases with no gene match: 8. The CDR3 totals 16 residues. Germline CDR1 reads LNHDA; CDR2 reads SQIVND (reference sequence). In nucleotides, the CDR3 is TGTGCCAGTAGTTTAGGACAGGGAAACAATAATTCACCCCTCCACTTT. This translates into CASSLGQGNNNSPLHF.

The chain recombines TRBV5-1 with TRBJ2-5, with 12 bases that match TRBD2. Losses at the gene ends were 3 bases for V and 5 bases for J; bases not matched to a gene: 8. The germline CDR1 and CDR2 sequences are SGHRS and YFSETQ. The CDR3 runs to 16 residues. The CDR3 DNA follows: TGCGCCAGCAGCTGGACTAGCGGGGTTGGGAGGGAGACCCAGTACTTC. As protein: CASSWTSGVGRETQYF.

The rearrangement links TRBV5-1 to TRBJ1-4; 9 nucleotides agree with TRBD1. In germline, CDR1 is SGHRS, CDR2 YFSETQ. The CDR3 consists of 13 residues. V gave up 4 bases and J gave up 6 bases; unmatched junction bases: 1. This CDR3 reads CASSRTGDEKLFF. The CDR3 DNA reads TGCGCCAGCAGCAGGACAGGGGATGAAAAACTGTTTTTT.

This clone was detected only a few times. CDR3 amino acids: CASNAPYEQYF. The CDR3 coding sequence is TGTGCCAGCAACGCCCCCTACGAGCAGTACTTC. The chain uses TRBV28 and TRBJ2-7; D uncertain. This CDR3 spans 11 amino acids. Trimming removed 7 bases at V and 2 bases at J, with 6 bases between. Per the germline V gene, CDR1 is MDHEN and CDR2 is SYDVKM.

CDR3 in DNA: TGTGCCAGCAGCTTGGACAAGGCCAGTGGAGATACGCAGTATTTT. This translates into CASSLDKASGDTQYF. The V and J genes are TRBV5-4 and TRBJ2-3; no clear D gene. Germline lookup yields CDR1 SGHNT and CDR2 YYREEE (reference sequence). V was clipped by 0 bases and J by 5 bases, with 13 bases between them. This CDR3 has 15 amino acids.

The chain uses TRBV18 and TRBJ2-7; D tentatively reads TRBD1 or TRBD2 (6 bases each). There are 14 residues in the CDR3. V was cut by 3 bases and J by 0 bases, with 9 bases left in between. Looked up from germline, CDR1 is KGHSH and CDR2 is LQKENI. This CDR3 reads CASSPGGHSYEQYF. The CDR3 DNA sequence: TGTGCCAGCTCACCCGGGGGCCACTCCTACGAGCAGTACTTC.